This is a list of T cell receptor beta chains from one sample in a study of T-cell reconstitution after alpha-beta-depleted transplantation in children. TCRdb reanalysed the PCR reads using MiXCR and keeps one entry per CDR3 protein. Of approximately 200,000 distinct CDR3 sequences listed, about 14% are singletons. This specimen consisted of PBMCs from the stem cell graft donor, obtained from the stem cell graft. The origin of the receptors is a human donor who donated a stem cell graft to a child with acute lymphoblastic leukemia. The CDR3 runs from the conserved cysteine through the conserved F or W. Fields, in order: clone size, V gene, J gene, D gene, CDR3 protein, CDR3 DNA. A D gene is named only where the DNA matches it firmly. Expanded clones are given a class, and other clones once, few, many or no size at all.

clone_size: many
v_call: TRBV12-3/TRBV12-4
j_call: TRBJ2-1
d_call: NA
cdr3_aa: CASTSSREQFF
cdr3_nt: TGTGCCAGCACCTCGTCCCGGGAGCAGTTCTTC

clone_size: many
v_call: TRBV5-1
j_call: TRBJ2-7
d_call: TRBD1
cdr3_aa: CASSLHGQGENEQYF
cdr3_nt: TGCGCCAGCAGCTTGCACGGACAGGGGGAGAACGAGCAGTACTTC

clone_size: few
v_call: TRBV29-1
j_call: TRBJ1-2
d_call: NA
cdr3_aa: CSVEESGGYTF
cdr3_nt: TGCAGCGTTGAAGAGAGCGGGGGCTACACCTTC

clone_size: NA
v_call: TRBV20-1
j_call: TRBJ2-1
d_call: TRBD2
cdr3_aa: CSAIRFLAGVVEQFF
cdr3_nt: TGCAGTGCTATCAGGTTCCTAGCGGGAGTGGTTGAGCAGTTCTTC

clone_size: NA
v_call: TRBV4-2
j_call: TRBJ2-1
d_call: NA
cdr3_aa: CASSPRATYNEQFF
cdr3_nt: TGTGCCAGCAGCCCCCGGGCGACCTACAATGAGCAGTTCTTC

clone_size: NA
v_call: TRBV7-9
j_call: TRBJ2-3
d_call: TRBD1
cdr3_aa: CASSPGTGLGTDTQYF
cdr3_nt: TGTGCCAGCAGCCCTGGGACAGGGTTGGGGACAGATACGCAGTATTTT

clone_size: once
v_call: TRBV27
j_call: TRBJ1-1
d_call: NA
cdr3_aa: CASSRGAGNTEAFF
cdr3_nt: TGTGCCAGCAGTAGGGGGGCCGGGAACACTGAAGCTTTCTTT

clone_size: many
v_call: TRBV29-1
j_call: TRBJ2-1
d_call: TRBD2
cdr3_aa: CSVEGLADGNEQFF
cdr3_nt: TGCAGCGTTGAAGGACTAGCGGACGGGAACGAGCAGTTCTTC

clone_size: NA
v_call: TRBV7-9
j_call: TRBJ2-7
d_call: TRBD2
cdr3_aa: CASSFTSGSTFYEQYF
cdr3_nt: TGTGCCAGCAGCTTTACTAGCGGGTCAACCTTCTACGAGCAGTACTTC

clone_size: many
v_call: TRBV2
j_call: TRBJ1-2
d_call: NA
cdr3_aa: CASSLRRANGYTF
cdr3_nt: TGTGCCAGCAGTCTTAGGCGGGCGAATGGCTACACCTTC

clone_size: many
v_call: TRBV20-1
j_call: TRBJ1-1
d_call: NA
cdr3_aa: CSARPLEGRDTEAFF
cdr3_nt: TGCAGTGCTAGACCTCTGGAAGGGAGGGACACTGAAGCTTTCTTC

clone_size: few
v_call: TRBV27
j_call: TRBJ2-1
d_call: TRBD2
cdr3_aa: CASSLFSGGSYNEQFF
cdr3_nt: TGTGCCAGCAGTTTATTTTCGGGAGGGTCCTACAATGAGCAGTTCTTC

clone_size: NA
v_call: TRBV10-2
j_call: TRBJ1-2
d_call: NA
cdr3_aa: CASSGVNYGYTF
cdr3_nt: TGCGCCAGCAGTGGAGTGAACTATGGCTACACCTTC

clone_size: few
v_call: TRBV4-1
j_call: TRBJ2-6
d_call: TRBD2
cdr3_aa: CASSQDLQREARSGANVLTF
cdr3_nt: TGCGCCAGCAGCCAAGATCTCCAGCGGGAGGCCCGCTCTGGGGCCAACGTCCTGACTTTC

clone_size: many
v_call: TRBV5-1
j_call: TRBJ2-2
d_call: NA
cdr3_aa: CASSLELRAGELFF
cdr3_nt: TGCGCCAGCAGCTTGGAGCTCAGGGCCGGGGAGCTGTTTTTT

clone_size: many
v_call: TRBV29-1
j_call: TRBJ2-1
d_call: NA
cdr3_aa: CSVEGVNVNEQFF
cdr3_nt: TGCAGCGTTGAAGGTGTCAACGTCAATGAGCAGTTCTTC

clone_size: many
v_call: TRBV7-8
j_call: TRBJ2-7
d_call: NA
cdr3_aa: CASSLRTVPRYEQYF
cdr3_nt: TGTGCCAGCAGCTTAAGGACAGTGCCTAGGTACGAGCAGTACTTC

clone_size: many
v_call: TRBV12-3/TRBV12-4
j_call: TRBJ1-5
d_call: NA
cdr3_aa: CASSFSRSGQPQHF
cdr3_nt: TGTGCCAGCAGTTTTTCCCGGTCGGGTCAGCCCCAGCATTTT

clone_size: many
v_call: TRBV20-1
j_call: TRBJ2-4
d_call: TRBD2
cdr3_aa: CSARDSLAGVGWAKNIQYF
cdr3_nt: TGCAGTGCTAGAGATTCACTAGCGGGAGTAGGGTGGGCCAAAAACATTCAGTACTTC

clone_size: many
v_call: TRBV5-1
j_call: TRBJ2-7
d_call: NA
cdr3_aa: CASSLPTRGKGGLYEQYF
cdr3_nt: TGCGCCAGCAGCTTGCCAACCCGAGGAAAGGGGGGGCTGTACGAGCAGTACTTC

clone_size: many
v_call: TRBV20-1
j_call: TRBJ1-5
d_call: NA
cdr3_aa: CSAKERRQVLNQPQHF
cdr3_nt: TGCAGTGCTAAAGAAAGACGACAGGTGCTCAATCAGCCCCAGCATTTT

clone_size: NA
v_call: TRBV5-4
j_call: TRBJ2-1
d_call: NA
cdr3_aa: CAISLRGNEQFF
cdr3_nt: TGTGCCATCAGCTTGCGCGGTAATGAGCAGTTCTTC

clone_size: many
v_call: TRBV20-1
j_call: TRBJ2-3
d_call: TRBD2
cdr3_aa: CSARESLREVGTDTQYF
cdr3_nt: TGCAGTGCTAGAGAATCGTTACGGGAGGTAGGGACAGATACGCAGTATTTT

clone_size: many
v_call: TRBV5-1
j_call: TRBJ2-7
d_call: TRBD1
cdr3_aa: CASSPGQGLYEQYF
cdr3_nt: TGCGCCAGCAGCCCCGGACAGGGGTTATACGAGCAGTACTTC

clone_size: few
v_call: TRBV5-1
j_call: TRBJ1-2
d_call: NA
cdr3_aa: CASSLEGVSTDGYTF
cdr3_nt: TGCGCCAGCAGCTTGGAGGGTGTCAGTACAGATGGCTACACCTTC

clone_size: many
v_call: TRBV20-1
j_call: TRBJ2-7
d_call: NA
cdr3_aa: CSAAFGVSEQYF
cdr3_nt: TGCAGTGCCGCCTTTGGGGTTTCCGAGCAGTACTTC

clone_size: NA
v_call: TRBV5-1
j_call: TRBJ1-1
d_call: TRBD1
cdr3_aa: CASSLGPGQGELRAFF
cdr3_nt: TGCGCCAGCAGCTTGGGACCGGGACAGGGGGAGCTCCGGGCTTTCTTT

clone_size: many
v_call: TRBV12-3/TRBV12-4
j_call: TRBJ2-3
d_call: NA
cdr3_aa: CASARESDTQYF
cdr3_nt: TGTGCCAGCGCCCGTGAGTCAGATACGCAGTATTTT

clone_size: many
v_call: TRBV7-2
j_call: TRBJ1-5
d_call: NA
cdr3_aa: CASSSQPLMGSQPQHF
cdr3_nt: TGTGCCAGCAGCTCCCAGCCCCTCATGGGGTCTCAGCCCCAGCATTTT

clone_size: many
v_call: TRBV5-4
j_call: TRBJ2-2
d_call: NA
cdr3_aa: CASSFLAGSDTGELFF
cdr3_nt: TGTGCCAGCAGCTTTCTGGCGGGGTCAGACACCGGGGAGCTGTTTTTT

clone_size: NA
v_call: TRBV11-2
j_call: TRBJ2-1
d_call: NA
cdr3_aa: CASSQSSYNEQFF
cdr3_nt: TGTGCCAGCAGCCAGAGCTCCTACAATGAGCAGTTCTTC

clone_size: many
v_call: TRBV5-1
j_call: TRBJ1-1
d_call: NA
cdr3_aa: CASKTAHRADTEAFF
cdr3_nt: TGCGCCAGCAAGACAGCCCATCGGGCGGACACTGAAGCTTTCTTT

clone_size: NA
v_call: TRBV5-1
j_call: TRBJ1-3
d_call: NA
cdr3_aa: CASSRQGNGNTIYF
cdr3_nt: TGCGCCAGCAGCCGGCAGGGCAATGGAAACACCATATATTTT

clone_size: many
v_call: TRBV12-3/TRBV12-4
j_call: TRBJ2-3
d_call: TRBD2
cdr3_aa: CASSFRAGGPSDTQYF
cdr3_nt: TGTGCCAGCAGTTTCAGGGCGGGAGGGCCATCAGATACGCAGTATTTT

clone_size: many
v_call: TRBV29-1
j_call: TRBJ2-2
d_call: TRBD1
cdr3_aa: CSVDTGGTGELFF
cdr3_nt: TGCAGCGTTGACACAGGGGGCACCGGGGAGCTGTTTTTT

clone_size: many
v_call: TRBV6-5
j_call: TRBJ2-1
d_call: TRBD1
cdr3_aa: CASSYKGTGKAEQFF
cdr3_nt: TGTGCCAGCAGTTACAAGGGGACAGGGAAGGCTGAGCAGTTCTTC

clone_size: few
v_call: TRBV19
j_call: TRBJ2-7
d_call: NA
cdr3_aa: CASSIWDSSYEQYF
cdr3_nt: TGTGCCAGTAGTATTTGGGACTCATCCTACGAGCAGTACTTC

clone_size: few
v_call: TRBV20-1
j_call: TRBJ1-6
d_call: NA
cdr3_aa: CSARHLRGQSSSPLHF
cdr3_nt: TGCAGTGCTAGACACCTTCGTGGGCAGAGTAGTTCACCCCTCCACTTT

clone_size: many
v_call: TRBV18
j_call: TRBJ2-3
d_call: TRBD2
cdr3_aa: CASSPSPQGLAADTQYF
cdr3_nt: TGTGCCAGCTCACCTTCACCCCAGGGACTAGCGGCAGATACGCAGTATTTT

clone_size: many
v_call: TRBV20-1
j_call: TRBJ1-1
d_call: TRBD1
cdr3_aa: CSAGTEPALNTEAFF
cdr3_nt: TGCAGTGCCGGGACAGAACCAGCCCTTAACACTGAAGCTTTCTTT